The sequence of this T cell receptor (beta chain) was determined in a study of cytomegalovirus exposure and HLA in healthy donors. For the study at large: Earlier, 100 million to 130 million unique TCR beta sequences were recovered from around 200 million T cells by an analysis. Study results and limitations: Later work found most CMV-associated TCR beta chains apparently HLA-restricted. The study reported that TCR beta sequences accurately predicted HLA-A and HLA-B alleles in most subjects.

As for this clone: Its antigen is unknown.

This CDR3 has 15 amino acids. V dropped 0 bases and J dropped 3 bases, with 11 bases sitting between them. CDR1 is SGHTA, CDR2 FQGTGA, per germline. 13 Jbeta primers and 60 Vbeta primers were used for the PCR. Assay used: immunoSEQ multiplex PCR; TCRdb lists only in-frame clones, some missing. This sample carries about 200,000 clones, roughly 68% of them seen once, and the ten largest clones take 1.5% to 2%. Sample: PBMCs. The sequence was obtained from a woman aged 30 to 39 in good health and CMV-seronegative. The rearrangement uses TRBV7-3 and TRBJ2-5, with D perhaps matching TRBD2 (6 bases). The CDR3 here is CASSLTAGRKETQYF. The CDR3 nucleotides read TGTGCCAGCAGCTTAACTGCGGGGCGGAAAGAGACCCAGTACTTC. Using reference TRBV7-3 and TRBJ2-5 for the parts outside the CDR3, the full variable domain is GAGVSQTPSNKVTEKGKYVELRCDPISGHTALYWYRQSLGQGPEFLIYFQGTGAADDSGLPNDRFFAVRPEGSVSTLKIQRTERGDSAVYLCASSLTAGRKETQYFGPGTRLLVL.